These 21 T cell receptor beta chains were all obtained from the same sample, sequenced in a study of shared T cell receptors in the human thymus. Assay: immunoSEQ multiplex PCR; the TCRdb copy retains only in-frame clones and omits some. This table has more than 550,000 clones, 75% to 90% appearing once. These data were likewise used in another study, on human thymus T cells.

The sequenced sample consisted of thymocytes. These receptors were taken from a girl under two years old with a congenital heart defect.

CDR3 protein: CSGQGPDTQYF. For the CDR3, the DNA is TGCAGCGGGCAGGGCCCAGATACGCAGTATTTT. The chain uses TRBV29-1 and TRBJ2-3; weak D call: TRBD1 (5 bases). V shed 7 bases and J shed 4 bases, with 9 bases lying between them. Germline CDR1 and CDR2: SQVTM and ANQGSEA. CDR3 length equals 11 residues.

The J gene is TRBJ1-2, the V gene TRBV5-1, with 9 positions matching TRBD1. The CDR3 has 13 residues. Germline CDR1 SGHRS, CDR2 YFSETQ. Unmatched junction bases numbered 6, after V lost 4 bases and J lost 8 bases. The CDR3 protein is CASSLSTGGGYTF. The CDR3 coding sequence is TGCGCCAGCAGCCTGTCTACAGGGGGCGGCTACACCTTC.

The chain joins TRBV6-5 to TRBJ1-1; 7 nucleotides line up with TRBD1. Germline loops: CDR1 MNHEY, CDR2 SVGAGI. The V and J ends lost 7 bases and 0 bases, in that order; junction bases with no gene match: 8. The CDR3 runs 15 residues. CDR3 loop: CASTRTGFMNTEAFF. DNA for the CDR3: TGTGCCAGCACTCGGACAGGCTTTATGAACACTGAAGCTTTCTTT.

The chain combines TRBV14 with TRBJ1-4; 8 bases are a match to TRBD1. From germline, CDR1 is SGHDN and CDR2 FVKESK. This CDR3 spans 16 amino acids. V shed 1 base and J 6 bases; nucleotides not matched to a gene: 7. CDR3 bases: TGTGCCAGCAGCCAAGGGACAGGGCCTACCTATGAAAAACTGTTTTTT. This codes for CASSQGTGPTYEKLFF.

The CDR3 loop is CASSVSPGQEGYGYTF. CDR3 nucleotides: TGCGCCAGCAGCGTCTCCCCGGGACAGGAAGGCTATGGCTACACCTTC. The chain employs TRBV5-1 and TRBJ1-2; TRBD1 aligns across 8 bases. The CDR3 runs 16 residues. The V and J ends lost 4 bases and 4 bases, in that order; junction bases with no gene match: 12. Looked up from germline, CDR1 is SGHRS and CDR2 is YFSETQ.

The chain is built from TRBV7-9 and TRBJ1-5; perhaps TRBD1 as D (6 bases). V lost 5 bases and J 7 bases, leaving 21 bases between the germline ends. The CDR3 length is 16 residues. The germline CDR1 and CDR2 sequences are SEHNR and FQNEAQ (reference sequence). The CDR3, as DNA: TGTGCCAGCAGCCTAACTGGGGGCCAAGAACTCCAGCCCCAGCATTTT. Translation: CASSLTGGQELQPQHF.

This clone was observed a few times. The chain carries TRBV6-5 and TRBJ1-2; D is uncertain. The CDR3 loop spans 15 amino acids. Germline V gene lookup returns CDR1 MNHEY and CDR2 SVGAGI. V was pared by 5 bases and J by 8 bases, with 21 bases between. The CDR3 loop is CASSPSAEPTMGYTF. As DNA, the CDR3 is TGTGCCAGCAGTCCCTCGGCGGAACCCACTATGGGCTACACCTTC.

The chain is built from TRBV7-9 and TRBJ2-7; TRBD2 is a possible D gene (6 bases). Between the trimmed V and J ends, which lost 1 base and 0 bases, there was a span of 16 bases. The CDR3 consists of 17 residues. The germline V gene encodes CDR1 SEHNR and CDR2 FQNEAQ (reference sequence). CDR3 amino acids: CASSLDITGGSSYEQYF. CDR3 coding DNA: TGTGCCAGCAGCTTAGATATTACCGGGGGTTCCTCCTACGAGCAGTACTTC.

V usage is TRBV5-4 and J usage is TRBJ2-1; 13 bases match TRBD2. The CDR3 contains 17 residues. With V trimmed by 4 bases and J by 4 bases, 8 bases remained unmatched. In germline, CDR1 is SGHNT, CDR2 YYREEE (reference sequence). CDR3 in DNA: TGTGCCAGCAGCCCGGGGACTAGCGGGGACTCATACAATGAGCAGTTCTTC. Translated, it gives CASSPGTSGDSYNEQFF.

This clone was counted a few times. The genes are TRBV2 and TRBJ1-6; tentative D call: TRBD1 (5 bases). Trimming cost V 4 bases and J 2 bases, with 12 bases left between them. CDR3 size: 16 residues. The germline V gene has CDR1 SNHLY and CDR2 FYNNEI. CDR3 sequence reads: CASSVRWTPYNSPLHF. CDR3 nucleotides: TGTGCCAGCAGTGTACGATGGACACCCTATAATTCACCCCTCCACTTT.

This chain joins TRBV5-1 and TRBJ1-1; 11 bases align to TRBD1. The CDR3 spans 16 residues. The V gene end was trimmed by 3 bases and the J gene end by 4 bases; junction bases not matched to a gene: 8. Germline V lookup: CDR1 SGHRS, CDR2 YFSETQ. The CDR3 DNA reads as TGCGCCAGCAGCTCGTACTGGGACAGGGGGGGCACTGAAGCTTTCTTT. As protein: CASSSYWDRGGTEAFF.

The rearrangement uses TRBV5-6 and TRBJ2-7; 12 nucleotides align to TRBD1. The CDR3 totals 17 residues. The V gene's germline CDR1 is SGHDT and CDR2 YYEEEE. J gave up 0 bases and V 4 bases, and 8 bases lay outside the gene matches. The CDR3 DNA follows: TGTGCCAGCAGCCGTCCCCGGGACAGGGGGCCCTCCTACGAGCAGTACTTC. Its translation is CASSRPRDRGPSYEQYF.

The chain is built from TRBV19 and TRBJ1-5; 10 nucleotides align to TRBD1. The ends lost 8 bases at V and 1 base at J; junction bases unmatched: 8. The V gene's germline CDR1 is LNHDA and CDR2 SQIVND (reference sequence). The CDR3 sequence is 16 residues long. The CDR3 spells CASGDRGMVSNQPQHF. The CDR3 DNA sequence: TGTGCCAGTGGGGACAGGGGAATGGTAAGCAATCAGCCCCAGCATTTT.

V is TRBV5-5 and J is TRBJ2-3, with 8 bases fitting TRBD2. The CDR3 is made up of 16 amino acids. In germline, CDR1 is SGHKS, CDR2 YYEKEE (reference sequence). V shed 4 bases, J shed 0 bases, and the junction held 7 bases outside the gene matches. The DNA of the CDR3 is TGTGCCAGCAGCCGAGCGGGGGCTGATAGCACAGATACGCAGTATTTT. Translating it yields CASSRAGADSTDTQYF.

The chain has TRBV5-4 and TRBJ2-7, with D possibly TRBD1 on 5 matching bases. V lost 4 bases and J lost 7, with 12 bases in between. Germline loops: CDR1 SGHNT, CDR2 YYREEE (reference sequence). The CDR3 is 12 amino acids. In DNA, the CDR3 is TGTGCCAGCAGCAGGGGTTCACGGGAGCAGTACTTC. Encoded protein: CASSRGSREQYF.

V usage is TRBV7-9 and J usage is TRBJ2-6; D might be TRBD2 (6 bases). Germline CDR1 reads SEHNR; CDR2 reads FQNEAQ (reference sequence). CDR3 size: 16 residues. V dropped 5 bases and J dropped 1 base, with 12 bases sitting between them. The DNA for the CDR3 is TGTGCCAGCAGCCCAAATGGGGGGTCTGGGGCCAACGTCCTGACTTTC. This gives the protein CASSPNGGSGANVLTF.

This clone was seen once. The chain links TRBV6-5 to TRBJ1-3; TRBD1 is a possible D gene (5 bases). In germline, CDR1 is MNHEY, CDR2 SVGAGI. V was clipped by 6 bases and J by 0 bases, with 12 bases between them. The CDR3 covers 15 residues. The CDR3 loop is CASRTDPASGNTIYF. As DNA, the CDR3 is TGTGCCAGCAGGACAGATCCAGCCTCTGGAAACACCATATATTTT.

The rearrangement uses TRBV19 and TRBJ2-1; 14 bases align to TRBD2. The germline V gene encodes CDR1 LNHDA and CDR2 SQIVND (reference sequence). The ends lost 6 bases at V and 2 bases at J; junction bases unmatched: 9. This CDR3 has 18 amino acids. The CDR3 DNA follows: TGTGCCAGTAGCCCGGGACTAGCGGGGGCCTTCCCCTACAATGAGCAGTTCTTC. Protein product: CASSPGLAGAFPYNEQFF. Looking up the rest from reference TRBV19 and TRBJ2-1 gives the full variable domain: DGGITQSPKYLFRKEGQNVTLSCEQNLNHDAMYWYRQDPGQGLRLIYYSQIVNDFQKGDIAEGYSVSREKKESFPLTVTSAQKNPTAFYLCASSPGLAGAFPYNEQFFGPGTRLTVL.

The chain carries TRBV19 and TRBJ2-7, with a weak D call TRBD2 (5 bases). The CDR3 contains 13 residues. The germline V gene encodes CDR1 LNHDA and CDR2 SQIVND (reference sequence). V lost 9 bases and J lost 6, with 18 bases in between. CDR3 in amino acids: CASGPSPSGEQYF. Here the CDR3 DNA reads TGTGCCAGCGGGCCGTCCCCAAGCGGCGAGCAGTACTTC.

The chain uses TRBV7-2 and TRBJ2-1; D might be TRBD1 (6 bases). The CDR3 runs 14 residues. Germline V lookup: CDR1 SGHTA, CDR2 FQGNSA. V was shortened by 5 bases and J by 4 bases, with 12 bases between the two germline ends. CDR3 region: CASSEQGPYNEQFF. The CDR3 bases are TGTGCCAGCAGCGAACAGGGACCTTACAATGAGCAGTTCTTC.

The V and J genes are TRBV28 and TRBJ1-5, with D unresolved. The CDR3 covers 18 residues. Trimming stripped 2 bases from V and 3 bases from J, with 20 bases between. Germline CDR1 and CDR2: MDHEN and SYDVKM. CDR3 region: CASSLGCLLSGYNQPQHF. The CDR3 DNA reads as TGTGCCAGCAGTTTAGGCTGTCTACTTAGCGGGTACAATCAGCCCCAGCATTTT.